The 14 T cell receptor beta chains presented below share a single source sample, sequenced in a study of cytomegalovirus exposure and HLA in healthy donors. Amplification used 60 Vbeta primers and 13 Jbeta primers. Using immunoSEQ multiplex PCR, the repertoire was profiled, and TCRdb retains in-frame clones only, with some absent. The sample records around 180,000 clones, more than 75% being singletons. Sequenced input: PBMCs. These receptors all stem from a girl under two years old in good health and CMV-seronegative.

The chain joins TRBV14 to TRBJ2-3; 10 nucleotides line up with TRBD2. J gave up 0 bases and V 4 bases, and 10 bases lay outside the gene matches. This CDR3 has 18 residues. Germline CDR1 reads SGHDN; CDR2 reads FVKESK. The CDR3 DNA sequence: TGTGCCAGCAGCCTACAGCGGGAGGGCCCCCGGAGCACAGATACGCAGTATTTT. Translation: CASSLQREGPRSTDTQYF. Full variable domain (missing parts from reference TRBV14 and TRBJ2-3): EAGVTQFPSHSVIEKGQTVTLRCDPISGHDNLYWYRRVMGKEIKFLLHFVKESKQDESGMPNNRFLAERTGGTYSTLKVQPAELEDSGVYFCASSLQREGPRSTDTQYFGPGTRLTVL.

The genes are TRBV2 and TRBJ2-2, with D possibly TRBD1 on 6 matching bases. V lost 9 bases, J lost 4 bases, and 9 bases lay in between. This CDR3 region has 12 residues. The germline V gene has CDR1 SNHLY and CDR2 FYNNEI. The CDR3 DNA reads TGTGCCAGACAGACAGGCACCGGGGAGCTGTTTTTT. Protein sequence: CARQTGTGELFF.

The DNA for the CDR3 is TGTGCCAGCAGCTTCGGGGCTAGCGGGAACTACGAGCAGTACTTC. Its protein product is CASSFGASGNYEQYF. The chain uses TRBV7-2 and TRBJ2-7, with 9 positions matching TRBD2. The J segment lost 3 bases and the V segment lost 3 bases, leaving 6 bases of the junction unmatched. The CDR3 consists of 15 residues. CDR1 and CDR2 from the germline V gene are SGHTA and FQGNSA.

This clone was observed a handful of times. The chain links TRBV25-1 to TRBJ1-1; 9 bases agree with TRBD1. Trimming took 6 bases from V and 5 from J; bases not matched to a gene: 19. Per the germline V gene, CDR1 is MGHDK and CDR2 is SYGVNS. The CDR3 has 18 amino acids. The CDR3 sequence is CASSAAEGTGKGGTEAFF. The CDR3 DNA follows: TGTGCCAGCAGCGCCGCCGAGGGGACAGGGAAGGGTGGAACTGAAGCTTTCTTT.

This clone has a single count. The chain employs TRBV28 and TRBJ2-7; D perhaps matches TRBD2 (7 bases). The CDR3 contains 15 residues. Germline values: CDR1 MDHEN, CDR2 SYDVKM. Trimming stripped 7 bases from V and 3 bases from J, with 19 bases between. CDR3 nucleotides: TGTGCCAGCAATCGGGGGGCCTCTACTAACTACGAGCAGTACTTC. Its translation: CASNRGASTNYEQYF. Full variable domain (outside the CDR3, taken from reference TRBV28 and TRBJ2-7): DVKVTQSSRYLVKRTGEKVFLECVQDMDHENMFWYRQDPGLGLRLIYFSYDVKMKEKGDIPEGYSVSREKKERFSLILESASTNQTSMYLCASNRGASTNYEQYFGPGTRLTVT.

The CDR3 coding sequence is TGTGCCAGTAGTATATTACGGACTAGCGGGAGGGCGAGCACCGGGGAGCTGTTTTTT. Its protein product is CASSILRTSGRASTGELFF. The V and J genes are TRBV19 and TRBJ2-2; TRBD2 agrees at 15 bases. The trim removed 2 bases at V and 4 bases at J, leaving 8 bases unmatched. Per germline, CDR1 LNHDA and CDR2 SQIVND (reference sequence). This CDR3 region has 19 residues.

V is TRBV2 and J is TRBJ2-3; 14 bases align to TRBD2. Looked up from germline, CDR1 is SNHLY and CDR2 is FYNNEI. This CDR3 is 16 amino acids long. Trimming removed 5 bases from V and 2 bases from J; junction bases left unmatched: 3. CDR3 residues: CASSPGLAGDTDTQYF. DNA for the CDR3: TGTGCCAGCAGTCCGGGACTAGCGGGAGACACAGATACGCAGTATTTT. Complete variable domain (other parts from reference TRBV2 and TRBJ2-3): EPEVTQTPSHQVTQMGQEVILRCVPISNHLYFYWYRQILGQKVEFLVSFYNNEISEKSEIFDDQFSVERPDGSNFTLKIRSTKLEDSAMYFCASSPGLAGDTDTQYFGPGTRLTVL.

This chain links TRBV1 with TRBJ2-3; the D call TRBD2 from the table was never checked on the DNA. TRBV1 is a recognized pseudogene. The CDR3 runs 12 residues. The CDR3 here is CTSSGETDTQYF. In DNA form, the CDR3 reads TGCACCAGCAGCGGAGAAACAGATACGCAGTATTTT.

A few counts support this clone. The chain carries TRBV30 and TRBJ2-7; no firm D call. Germline CDR1 is GTSNPN and CDR2 is SVGIG (reference sequence). This CDR3 comprises 12 residues. The ends were cut back, 0 bases at V and 3 bases at J, with 6 bases in the middle. CDR3 nucleotides: TGTGCCTGGAGTGTACAGAGCTACGAGCAGTACTTC. This codes for CAWSVQSYEQYF.

The V call is TRBV10-3, the J call TRBJ2-2, with 8 bases aligning to TRBD2. The CDR3 totals 15 residues. From germline, CDR1 is ENHRY and CDR2 SYGVKD. Trimming removed 9 bases from V and 4 bases from J; junction bases left unmatched: 10. The CDR3 sequence is CAIRSSGTSTGELFF. In DNA form, the CDR3 reads TGTGCCATTCGATCCTCCGGGACTAGCACCGGGGAGCTGTTTTTT.

In nucleotides, the CDR3 is TGTGCCAGTAGTATAAATGGGCAGCCGATTGGGTATGGCTACACCTTC. Translation: CASSINGQPIGYGYTF. This chain connects TRBV19 to TRBJ1-2; D not certain. The V and J ends lost 2 bases and 5 bases respectively, with 18 bases between them. Germline V lookup: CDR1 LNHDA, CDR2 SQIVND (reference sequence). The CDR3 has 16 amino acids.

The chain employs TRBV30 and TRBJ1-3; TRBD1 is a possible D gene (5 bases). Trimming removed 2 bases at V and 8 bases at J, with 13 bases between. The CDR3 is 13 amino acids. Germline assignment: CDR1 GTSNPN and CDR2 SVGIG (reference sequence). CDR3 protein: CAWSTSGHDTIYF. The CDR3 nucleotides read TGTGCCTGGAGTACATCAGGGCACGACACCATATATTTT.

V gene TRBV19 combines with J gene TRBJ2-1; D gene ambiguous. This CDR3 contains 15 residues. The germline gives CDR1 LNHDA, CDR2 SQIVND (reference sequence). V lost 0 bases and J 4 bases, leaving 10 bases between the germline ends. CDR3 sequence: CASSIDPPLYNEQFF. In DNA, the CDR3 is TGTGCCAGTAGTATAGATCCTCCCTTATACAATGAGCAGTTCTTC.

The V and J genes are TRBV30 and TRBJ1-2; 7 bases map to TRBD1. Trimming at V came to 5 bases and at J to 1 base, leaving 13 bases not matched to a gene. The length of the CDR3 is 16 residues. CDR1 is GTSNPN, CDR2 SVGIG, per germline (reference sequence). The CDR3 here is CAWARRAGGLNYGYTF. DNA for the CDR3: TGTGCCTGGGCTAGACGGGCAGGGGGTCTTAACTATGGCTACACCTTC.